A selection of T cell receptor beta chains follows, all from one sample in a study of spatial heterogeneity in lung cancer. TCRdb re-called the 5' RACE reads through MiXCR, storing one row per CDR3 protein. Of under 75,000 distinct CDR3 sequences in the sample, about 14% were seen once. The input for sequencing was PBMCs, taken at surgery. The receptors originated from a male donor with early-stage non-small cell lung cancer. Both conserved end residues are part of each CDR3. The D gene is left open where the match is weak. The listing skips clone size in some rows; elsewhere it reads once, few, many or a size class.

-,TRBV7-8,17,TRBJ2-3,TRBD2,CASSPLTSGEITDTQYF,TGTGCCAGCAGCCCCCTGACTAGCGGGGAAATCACAGATACGCAGTATTTT
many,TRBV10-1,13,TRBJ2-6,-,CASKGSGANVLTF,TGCGCCAGCAAGGGGTCCGGGGCCAACGTCCTGACTTTC
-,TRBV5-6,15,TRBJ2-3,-,CASSLGSGNADTQYF,TGTGCCAGCAGCTTGGGTAGTGGAAACGCAGATACGCAGTATTTT
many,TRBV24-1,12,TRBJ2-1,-,CATSDSLSEQFF,TGTGCCACCAGTGATTCCCTCAGCGAGCAGTTCTTC
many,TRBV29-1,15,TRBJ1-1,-,CSVGGVTGLNTEAFF,TGCAGCGTTGGGGGCGTTACTGGGTTGAACACTGAAGCTTTCTTT
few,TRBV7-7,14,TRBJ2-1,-,CASSSETGRGEQFF,TGTGCTAGCAGCTCCGAGACGGGGAGAGGTGAGCAGTTCTTC
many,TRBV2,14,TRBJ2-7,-,CASSENLGSLEQYF,TGTGCCAGCAGTGAGAACCTAGGATCCCTTGAGCAGTACTTC
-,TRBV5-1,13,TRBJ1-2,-,CASSLGGDYGYTF,TGCGCCAGCAGCTTGGGAGGGGACTATGGCTACACCTTC
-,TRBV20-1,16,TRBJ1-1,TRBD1,CSAREQGQGGFYEAFF,TGCAGTGCTAGAGAACAGGGACAGGGGGGTTTCTATGAAGCTTTCTTT
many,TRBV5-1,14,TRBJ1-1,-,CASSLAQGNTEAFF,TGCGCCAGCAGCTTGGCACAGGGGAACACTGAAGCTTTCTTT
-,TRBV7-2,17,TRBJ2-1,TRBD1,CASSFKTGAFSYNEQFF,TGTGCCAGCAGCTTTAAGACAGGGGCTTTCTCCTACAATGAGCAGTTCTTC
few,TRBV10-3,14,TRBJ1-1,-,CAITIDMQNTEAFF,TGTGCCATCACTATTGACATGCAGAACACTGAAGCTTTCTTT
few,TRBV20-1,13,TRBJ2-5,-,CSALDSYQETQYF,TGCAGTGCTCTAGACAGCTACCAAGAGACCCAGTACTTC
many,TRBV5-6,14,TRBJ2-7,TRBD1,CASSLRGLLYEQYF,TGTGCCAGCAGCTTGAGGGGGCTTCTATACGAGCAGTACTTC
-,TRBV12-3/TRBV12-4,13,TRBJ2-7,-,CASRPHVTYEQYF,TGTGCCAGCAGACCACACGTTACCTACGAGCAGTACTTC
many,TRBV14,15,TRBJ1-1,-,CASSQDLLRNTEAFF,TGTGCCAGCAGCCAAGACCTGCTCAGAAACACTGAAGCTTTCTTT
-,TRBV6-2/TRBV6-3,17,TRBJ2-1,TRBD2,CASSLRTSGSSYNEQFF,TGTGCCAGCAGCCTAAGGACTAGCGGGAGCTCCTACAATGAGCAGTTCTTC
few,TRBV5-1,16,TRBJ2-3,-,CASSLHQTPGTDTQYF,TGCGCCAGCAGCTTGCACCAGACCCCGGGCACAGATACGCAGTATTTT
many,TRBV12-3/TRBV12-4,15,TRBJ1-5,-,CASSFWGVGNQPQHF,TGTGCCAGCAGTTTCTGGGGGGTTGGCAATCAGCCCCAGCATTTT
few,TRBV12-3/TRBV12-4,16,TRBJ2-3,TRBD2,CASSLMLAGPTDTQYF,TGTGCCAGCAGTTTAATGCTAGCGGGACCCACAGATACGCAGTATTTT
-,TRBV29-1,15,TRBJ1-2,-,CSATEGGRPLYGYTF,TGCAGCGCCACGGAGGGGGGCCGTCCGTTATATGGCTACACCTTC
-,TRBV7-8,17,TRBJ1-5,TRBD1,CASSLVEVTGGVQPQHF,TGTGCCAGCAGCTTAGTAGAGGTGACAGGGGGCGTGCAGCCCCAGCATTTT
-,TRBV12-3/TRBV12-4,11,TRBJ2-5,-,CASSSGSFQYF,TGTGCCAGCAGTTCCGGGTCCTTCCAGTACTTC